The rows below give T cell receptor beta chains drawn from one sample of a study of CD8 T cells in Susac syndrome. TCRdb reprocessed the immunoSEQ multiplex PCR reads via MiXCR and lists one record per CDR3 protein. The sample yields 100,000 to 150,000 distinct CDR3 sequences, approximately 96% seen once. The source material was CD8+ T cells from PBMCs. Receptors were obtained from a human donor with Susac syndrome. Each CDR3 is given with its conserved first and last residue. The D gene is left open where the match is weak. Where a row states a size, it is once, few, many or the class of an expanded clone; other rows omit it.

v_call	j_call	clone_size	d_call	cdr3_aa	cdr3_nt
TRBV20-1	TRBJ2-3	-	-	CSARDPAGLLFPDTQYF	TGCAGTGCTAGAGATCCGGCGGGACTCCTCTTCCCCGATACGCAGTATTTT
TRBV6-4	TRBJ2-2	-	-	CASSEGVAENTGELFF	TGTGCCAGCAGTGAAGGTGTGGCGGAAAACACCGGGGAGCTGTTTTTT
TRBV5-1	TRBJ2-3	-	TRBD1	CASSSGTGDSTDTQYF	TGCGCCAGCAGCTCCGGGACAGGAGATAGCACAGATACGCAGTATTTT
TRBV5-1	TRBJ1-4	once	-	CASSSEWTEDREKLFF	TGCGCCAGCAGCTCTGAGTGGACAGAAGATCGGGAAAAACTGTTTTTT
TRBV6-1	TRBJ1-1	-	-	CASSDREVAIAFF	TGTGCCAGCAGTGACAGGGAAGTCGCGATTGCTTTCTTT
TRBV25-1	TRBJ2-3	-	TRBD2	CASSSVREGTDTQYF	TGTGCCAGCAGTTCAGTGCGGGAGGGCACAGATACGCAGTATTTT
TRBV5-1	TRBJ1-3	-	-	CADKVAGLSGNTIYF	TGCGCCGATAAGGTCGCTGGGCTCTCTGGAAACACCATATATTTT
TRBV12-5	TRBJ1-1	-	TRBD1	CASGDTGGYTEAFF	TGTGCTAGTGGTGATACAGGGGGCTACACTGAAGCTTTCTTT
TRBV11-1	TRBJ1-2	-	TRBD1	CASSIGTERGYTF	TGTGCCAGCAGCATCGGGACAGAGAGAGGCTACACCTTC
TRBV4-2	TRBJ2-7	-	-	CASSQDGDVGGPYEQYF	TGTGCCAGCAGCCAAGATGGAGACGTGGGAGGACCCTACGAGCAGTACTTC
TRBV20-1	TRBJ2-5	-	TRBD2	CSAISGRYQETQYF	TGCAGTGCTATTAGCGGGAGGTACCAAGAGACCCAGTACTTC
TRBV11-2	TRBJ2-3	-	-	CASAPEVRGYVSTDTQYF	TGTGCCAGCGCCCCCGAGGTGAGGGGCTACGTTAGCACAGATACGCAGTATTTT
TRBV20-1	TRBJ2-7	-	-	CSARDVAGISYEQYF	TGCAGTGCTAGAGATGTAGCAGGAATCTCCTACGAGCAGTACTTC
TRBV4-3	TRBJ1-5	-	-	CASSQDNSNQPQHF	TGCGCCAGCAGCCAAGATAACAGCAATCAGCCCCAGCATTTT
TRBV20-1	TRBJ1-2	-	-	CSASLGYTF	TGCAGTGCGAGCCTTGGCTACACCTTC
TRBV5-4	TRBJ1-1	-	-	CASSPQAADEAFF	TGTGCCAGCAGCCCACAGGCGGCCGATGAAGCTTTCTTT
TRBV24-1	TRBJ2-1	-	TRBD2	CATRAGGRDEQFF	TGTGCCACCAGAGCGGGAGGGCGGGATGAGCAGTTCTTC
TRBV30	TRBJ2-7	-	TRBD1	CAWTGTGTFYEQYF	TGTGCCTGGACCGGGACAGGAACTTTTTACGAGCAGTACTTC
TRBV27	TRBJ2-7	-	TRBD1	CASSSVGDSSYEQYF	TGTGCCAGCAGCTCGGTTGGGGACAGCTCCTACGAGCAGTACTTC
TRBV4-1	TRBJ1-6	once	-	CASSQEHPYNSPLHF	TGCGCCAGCAGCCAAGAACACCCCTATAATTCACCCCTCCACTTT